This TCR beta chain emerged from a study of CD8 T cells in ankylosing spondylitis. The CDR3 length is 15 residues. CDR1 and CDR2 from the germline V gene are LGHNT and FRNRAP. V lost 6 bases and J 7 bases, leaving 19 bases between the germline ends. Turning to this clonotype: Its matching antigen is unknown.

Study-wide results and limits: There was reportedly significant enrichment of clones that were disease-linked in matched ankylosing spondylitis synovial fluid. Some motif variants were previously reported in reactive arthritis synovial fluid and blood. A TCR beta motif of 8 or 9 highly homologous variants appeared characteristic of ankylosing spondylitis blood. Those disease-linked clones were CD8+; they were also relatively rare in peripheral blood.

A quantitative 5'-RACE method, one with molecular barcodes, was used to make TCR beta libraries. TCRdb reprocessed the 5' RACE reads with MiXCR, giving one entry per CDR3 protein. This table has about 840,000 distinct CDR3 sequences, about 10% appearing once. The clonotype comes from a male donor with ankylosing spondylitis. The sequenced sample consisted of blood, either unsorted or a sorted T cell fraction (not recorded which). This rearrangement joins TRBV12-5 to TRBJ2-4; perhaps TRBD2 as D (7 bases). CDR3 in amino acids: CASGTGGRGSNIQYF. DNA for the CDR3: TGTGCTAGTGGGACCGGGGGGCGAGGGAGTAACATTCAGTACTTC.